The rows below give T cell receptor beta chains drawn from one sample of a study of control samples from healthy donors and cancer patients. Data came from immunoSEQ multiplex PCR; TCRdb stores just in-frame clones and leaves some out. This table holds 73,000 or so clones, about 90% found once. Sequencing was carried out using blood. The receptors come from a woman between 45 and 60 years old in good health. Both conserved end residues are part of each CDR3. Fields, in order: D gene, J gene, clone size, V gene, CDR3 DNA, CDR3 protein. A D gene is named only where the DNA matches it firmly. Not every row has a clone size; where given, it reads once, few, many or a size class.

>-|TRBJ2-5|-|TRBV7-2
TGTGCCAGCAGCTTAGTTTCGGGAGCTTCGGAGACCCAGTACTTC
CASSLVSGASETQYF
>TRBD1|TRBJ2-7|-|TRBV6-6
TGTGCCAGCAGTTCGGGACAGGGGATAAGGGAGCAGTACTTC
CASSSGQGIREQYF
>TRBD2|TRBJ2-1|-|TRBV5-1
TGCGCCAGCAGACTCCCCGGGAGGCACCTGTACAATGAGCAGTTCTTC
CASRLPGRHLYNEQFF
>-|TRBJ2-1|-|TRBV24-1
TGTGCCACCAGTTTTCTAGGGCTTCAGGGGAATGAGCAGTTCTTC
CATSFLGLQGNEQFF
>TRBD1|TRBJ1-6|-|TRBV2
TGTGCCAGCCGACAGGGGGCCGATTCACCCCTCCACTTT
CASRQGADSPLHF
>-|TRBJ2-1|-|TRBV5-8
TGTGCCAGCAGCTTGGGACAGCCCTACAATGAGCAGTTCTTC
CASSLGQPYNEQFF
>-|TRBJ2-2|-|TRBV6-4
TGTGCCAGCACCAACCAGAACACCGGGGAGCTGTTTTTT
CASTNQNTGELFF
>TRBD1|TRBJ2-2|-|TRBV2
TGTGCCAGCATCTGGACAGGGGACACCGGGGAGCTGTTTTTT
CASIWTGDTGELFF
>TRBD1|TRBJ2-3|once|TRBV20-1
TGCAGTGGAAAAAGACAGGGAAGGGAGTATTTT
CSGKRQGREYF
>-|TRBJ1-4|-|TRBV15
TGTGCCACCAGCAGTCCGGACAAGGGAGAAAAACTGTTTTTT
CATSSPDKGEKLFF
>TRBD2|TRBJ2-2|-|TRBV2
TGTGCCAGCAGTGAAGGGGGGAGGGCCGGGGAGCTGTTTTTT
CASSEGGRAGELFF
>-|TRBJ2-7|-|TRBV6-6
TGTGCCAGCAGTTACCCCCCGACAGGTTACGAGCAGTACTTC
CASSYPPTGYEQYF
>TRBD2|TRBJ2-1|-|TRBV7-3
TGTGCCAGCAGCGAGACTAGCGGGACCTACAATGAGCAGTTCTTC
CASSETSGTYNEQFF
>TRBD1|TRBJ1-1|-|TRBV6-1
TGTGCCAGCAGTGAGCACAGGGGCACTGAAGCTTTCTTT
CASSEHRGTEAFF
>-|TRBJ2-3|-|TRBV6-2/TRBV6-3
TGTGCCAGCAGTCACCCCCGACAGGCTCGCACAGATACGCAGTATTTT
CASSHPRQARTDTQYF